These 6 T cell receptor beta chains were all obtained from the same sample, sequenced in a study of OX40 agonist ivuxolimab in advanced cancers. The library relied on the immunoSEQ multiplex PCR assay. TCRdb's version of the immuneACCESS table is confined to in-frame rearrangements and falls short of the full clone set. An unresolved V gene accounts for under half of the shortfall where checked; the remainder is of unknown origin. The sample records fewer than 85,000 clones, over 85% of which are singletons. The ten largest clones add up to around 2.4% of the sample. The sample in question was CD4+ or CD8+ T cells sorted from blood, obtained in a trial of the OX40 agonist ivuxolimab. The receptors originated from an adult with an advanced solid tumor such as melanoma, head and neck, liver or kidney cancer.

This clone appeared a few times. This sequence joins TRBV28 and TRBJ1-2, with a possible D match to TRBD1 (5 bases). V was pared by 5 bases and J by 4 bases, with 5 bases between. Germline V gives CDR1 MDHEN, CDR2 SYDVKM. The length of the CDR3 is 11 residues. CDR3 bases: TGTGCCAGCAGTCAGGGCTATGGCTACACCTTC. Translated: CASSQGYGYTF.

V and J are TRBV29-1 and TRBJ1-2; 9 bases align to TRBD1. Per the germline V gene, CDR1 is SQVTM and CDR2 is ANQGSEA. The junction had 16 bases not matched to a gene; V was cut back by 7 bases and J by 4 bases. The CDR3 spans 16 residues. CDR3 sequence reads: CSATAGTGIISYGYTF. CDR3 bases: TGCAGCGCCACGGCCGGGACAGGGATTATATCCTATGGCTACACCTTC.

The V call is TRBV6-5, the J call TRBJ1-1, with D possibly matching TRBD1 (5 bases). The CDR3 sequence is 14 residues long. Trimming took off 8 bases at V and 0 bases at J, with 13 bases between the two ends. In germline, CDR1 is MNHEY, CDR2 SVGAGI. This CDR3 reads CASGQFGMNTEAFF. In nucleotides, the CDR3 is TGTGCCAGCGGACAATTTGGTATGAACACTGAAGCTTTCTTT.

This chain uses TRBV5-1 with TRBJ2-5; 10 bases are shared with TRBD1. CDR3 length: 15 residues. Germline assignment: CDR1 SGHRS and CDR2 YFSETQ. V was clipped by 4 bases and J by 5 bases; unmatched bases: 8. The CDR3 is CASSRDRGRGETQYF. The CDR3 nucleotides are TGCGCCAGCAGCAGAGACAGGGGGCGCGGGGAGACCCAGTACTTC.

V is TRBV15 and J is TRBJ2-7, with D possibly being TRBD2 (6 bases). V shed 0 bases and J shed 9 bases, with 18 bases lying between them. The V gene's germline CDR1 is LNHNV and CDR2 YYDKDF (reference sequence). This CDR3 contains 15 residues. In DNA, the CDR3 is TGTGCCACCAGCAGAGATTGGGGACTGACTCGACCGCAGTACTTC. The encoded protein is CATSRDWGLTRPQYF.

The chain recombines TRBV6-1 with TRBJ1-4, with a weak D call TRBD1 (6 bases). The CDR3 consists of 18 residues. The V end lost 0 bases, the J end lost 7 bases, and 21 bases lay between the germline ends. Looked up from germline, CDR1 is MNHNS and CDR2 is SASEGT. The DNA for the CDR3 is TGTGCCAGCAGTGAAGCGCTTCTAAGGGGGGCTGGTGGTGAAAAACTGTTTTTT. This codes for CASSEALLRGAGGEKLFF.